A single sample gave rise to the 5 T cell receptor beta chains below, sequenced in a study of T cell responses to AZD1222 COVID-19 vaccine. Some clones are missing from TCRdb's copy, which holds only in-frame ones; the method was immunoSEQ multiplex PCR. The sample consists of 120,000 or so clones, roughly 88% of them appearing once. The source was peripheral blood, collected 28 days after the second AZD1222 dose. The receptors come from an adult who received the AZD1222 COVID-19 vaccine.

This chain uses TRBV10-3 with TRBJ1-1, with 7 bases aligning to TRBD1. Per germline, CDR1 ENHRY and CDR2 SYGVKD. The CDR3 covers 14 residues. The V segment lost 8 bases and the J segment 1 base; nucleotides outside the gene matches: 7. CDR3 nucleotide sequence: TGTGCCATCGTCGAGGGGGCCGGGAACACTGAAGCTTTCTTT. Its translation is CAIVEGAGNTEAFF.

In this sample, this clone turned up a few times. The V and J genes are TRBV11-2 and TRBJ2-1; TRBD2 is a possible D gene (6 bases). This CDR3 is built from 14 residues. Per germline, CDR1 SGHAT and CDR2 FQNNGV. V was pared by 5 bases and J by 4 bases, with 12 bases between. In DNA form, the CDR3 reads TGTGCCAGCAGCGCGGGACGTCAATACAATGAGCAGTTCTTC. This sequence encodes CASSAGRQYNEQFF.

V is TRBV6-2 or TRBV6-3 and J is TRBJ2-5; 11 nucleotides align to TRBD2. Trimming at V came to 4 bases and at J to 0 bases, leaving 4 bases not matched to a gene. Germline V gene sequence: CDR1 MNHEY, CDR2 SVGEGT. This CDR3 spans 16 amino acids. As DNA, the CDR3 is TGTGCCAGCAGTTCTACTAGCGGGGGTTACCAAGAGACCCAGTACTTC. Translating gives CASSSTSGGYQETQYF.

The V call is TRBV9, the J call TRBJ1-6, with D possibly TRBD1 on 6 matching bases. Trimming pared 8 bases from V and 0 bases from J, leaving 15 bases between. The CDR3 sequence is 16 residues long. Germline values: CDR1 SGDLS, CDR2 YYNGEE. For the CDR3, the DNA is TGTGCCAGTACCAGGGGCCTTAGCTCCTATAATTCACCCCTCCACTTT. Residues: CASTRGLSSYNSPLHF.

This chain links TRBV15 with TRBJ2-6; D is possibly TRBD1 (6 bases). The CDR3 extends over 19 amino acids. Germline CDR1 is LNHNV and CDR2 is YYDKDF (reference sequence). The germline V and J ends were trimmed by 1 base and 2 bases, with 18 bases remaining between them. The chain's CDR3 is CATSRVRGHPDPGANVLTF. The CDR3 DNA sequence: TGTGCCACCAGCAGAGTTCGGGGACACCCGGACCCTGGGGCCAACGTCCTGACTTTC.